The T cell receptor (beta chain) under discussion was sequenced for a study of cytomegalovirus exposure and HLA in healthy donors. Findings and limits, study-wide: Using a false discovery rate of 0.05, a later analysis showed that fewer than 20,000 TCR beta sequences were associated with HLA alleles. Some V segments, including TRBV6-2 and TRBV6-3, were excluded as indistinguishable.

Remarks on this clone: Its antigen is not identified.

Both 60 Vbeta primers and 13 Jbeta primers went into the PCR. This table comes from immunoSEQ multiplex PCR, and its TCRdb copy is limited to in-frame clones, with some not included. Of hundreds of thousands of clones listed, around nine tenths are singletons. CDR1 is SGHRS and CDR2 is YFSETQ in the germline V gene. The CDR3 has 15 amino acids. Losses at the gene ends were 0 bases for V and 4 bases for J; bases not matched to a gene: 3. The chain has TRBV5-1 and TRBJ2-5; TRBD2 matches 10 bases. The sample taken for sequencing was PBMCs. The receptor's source is a young woman in good health and CMV-seronegative. The chain's CDR3 is CASSLDGTSVETQYF. The CDR3 DNA reads as TGCGCCAGCAGCTTGGACGGGACTAGCGTAGAGACCCAGTACTTC.